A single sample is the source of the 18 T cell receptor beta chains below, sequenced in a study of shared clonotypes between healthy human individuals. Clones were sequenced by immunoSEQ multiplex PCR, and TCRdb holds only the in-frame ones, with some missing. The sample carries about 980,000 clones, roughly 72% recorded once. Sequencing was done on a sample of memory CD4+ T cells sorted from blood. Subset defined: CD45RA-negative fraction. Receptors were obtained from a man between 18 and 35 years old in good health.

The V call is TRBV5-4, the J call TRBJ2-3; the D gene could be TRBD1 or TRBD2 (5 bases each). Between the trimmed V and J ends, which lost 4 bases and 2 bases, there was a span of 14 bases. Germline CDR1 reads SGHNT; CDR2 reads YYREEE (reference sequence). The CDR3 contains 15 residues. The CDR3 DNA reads TGTGCCAGCAGCGCCCCGGGGCGGATCACAGATACGCAGTATTTT. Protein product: CASSAPGRITDTQYF.

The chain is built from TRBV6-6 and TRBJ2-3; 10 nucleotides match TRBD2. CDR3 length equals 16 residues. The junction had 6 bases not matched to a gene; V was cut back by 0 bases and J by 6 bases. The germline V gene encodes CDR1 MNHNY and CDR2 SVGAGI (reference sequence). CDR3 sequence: CASSYSILAGADTQYF. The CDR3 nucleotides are TGTGCCAGCAGTTACTCGATTCTAGCGGGAGCTGATACGCAGTATTTT.

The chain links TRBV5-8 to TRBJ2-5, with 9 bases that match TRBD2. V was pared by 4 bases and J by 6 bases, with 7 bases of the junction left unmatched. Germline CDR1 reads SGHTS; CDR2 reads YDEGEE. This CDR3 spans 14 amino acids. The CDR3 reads CASSPPSGRKTQYF. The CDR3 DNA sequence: TGTGCCAGCAGCCCCCCCAGCGGGAGGAAGACCCAGTACTTC.

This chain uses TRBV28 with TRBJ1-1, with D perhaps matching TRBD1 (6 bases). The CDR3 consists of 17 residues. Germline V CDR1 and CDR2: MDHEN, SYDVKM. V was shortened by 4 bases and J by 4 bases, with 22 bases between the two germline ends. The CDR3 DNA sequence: TGTGCCAGCAGTTCGACGGGGCGGGGGGCTGCGAGCACTGAAGCTTTCTTT. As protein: CASSSTGRGAASTEAFF.

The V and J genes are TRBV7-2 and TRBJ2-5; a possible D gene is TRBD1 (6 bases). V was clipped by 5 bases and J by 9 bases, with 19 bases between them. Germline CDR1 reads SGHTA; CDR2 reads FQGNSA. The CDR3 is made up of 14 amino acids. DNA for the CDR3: TGTGCCAGCAGCCTAGGACAGACACCTGGGGCCCAGTACTTC. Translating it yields CASSLGQTPGAQYF.

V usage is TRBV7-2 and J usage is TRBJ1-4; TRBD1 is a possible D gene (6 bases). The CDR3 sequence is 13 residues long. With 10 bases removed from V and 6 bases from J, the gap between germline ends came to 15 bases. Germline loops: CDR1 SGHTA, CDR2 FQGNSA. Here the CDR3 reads CATSRGGDEKLFF. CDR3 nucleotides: TGTGCCACGTCCAGGGGAGGGGATGAAAAACTGTTTTTT.

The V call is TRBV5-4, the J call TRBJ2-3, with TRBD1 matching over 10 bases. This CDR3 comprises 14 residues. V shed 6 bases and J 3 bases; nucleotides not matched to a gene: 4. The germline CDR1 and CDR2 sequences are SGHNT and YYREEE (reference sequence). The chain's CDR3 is CASKRDRGTDTQYF. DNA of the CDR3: TGTGCCAGCAAGCGGGACAGGGGAACAGATACGCAGTATTTT.

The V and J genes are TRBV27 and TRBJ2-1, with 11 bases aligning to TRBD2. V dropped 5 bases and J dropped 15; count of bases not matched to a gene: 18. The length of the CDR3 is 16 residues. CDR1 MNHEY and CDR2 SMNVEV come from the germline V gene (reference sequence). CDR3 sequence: CASSRNAPGTSGGWFF. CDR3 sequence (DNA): TGTGCCAGCAGTCGCAATGCCCCCGGGACTAGCGGTGGGTGGTTCTTC.

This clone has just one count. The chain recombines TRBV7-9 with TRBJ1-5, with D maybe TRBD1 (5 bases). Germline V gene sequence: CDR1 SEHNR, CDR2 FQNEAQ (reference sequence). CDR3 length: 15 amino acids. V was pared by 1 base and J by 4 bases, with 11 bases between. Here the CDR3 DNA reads TGTGCCAGCAGCTTAGATGGGGCCGGGAATCAGCCCCAGCATTTT. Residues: CASSLDGAGNQPQHF.

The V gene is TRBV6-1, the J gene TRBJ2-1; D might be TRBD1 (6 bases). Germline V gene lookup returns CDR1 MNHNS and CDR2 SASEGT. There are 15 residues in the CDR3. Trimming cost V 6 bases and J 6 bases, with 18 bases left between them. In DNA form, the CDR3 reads TGTGCCAGCAGCGACCGGGACAAGCGTACCAATGAGCAGTTCTTC. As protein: CASSDRDKRTNEQFF.

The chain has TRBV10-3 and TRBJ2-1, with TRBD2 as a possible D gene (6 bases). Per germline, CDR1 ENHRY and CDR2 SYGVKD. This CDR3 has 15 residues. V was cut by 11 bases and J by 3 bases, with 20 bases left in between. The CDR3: CAVQETPGLYNEQFF. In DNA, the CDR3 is TGTGCCGTTCAAGAGACACCGGGACTCTACAATGAGCAGTTCTTC.

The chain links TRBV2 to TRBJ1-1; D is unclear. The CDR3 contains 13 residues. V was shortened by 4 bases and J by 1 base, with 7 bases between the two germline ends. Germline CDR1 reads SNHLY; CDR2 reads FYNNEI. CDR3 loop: CASSGDRNTEAFF. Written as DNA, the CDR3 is TGTGCCAGCAGTGGGGATAGGAACACTGAAGCTTTCTTT.

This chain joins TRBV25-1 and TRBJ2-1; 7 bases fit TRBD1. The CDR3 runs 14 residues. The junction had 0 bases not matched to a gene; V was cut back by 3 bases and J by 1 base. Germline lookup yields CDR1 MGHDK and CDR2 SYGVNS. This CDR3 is CASSEGQSYNEQFF. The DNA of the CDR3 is TGTGCCAGCAGTGAGGGACAGTCCTACAATGAGCAGTTCTTC.

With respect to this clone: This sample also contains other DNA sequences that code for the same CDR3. CDR3 in DNA: TGTGCCAGCAGCCTAGACAGGGCCCACGAGCAGTACTTC. Translated: CASSLDRAHEQYF. This sequence joins TRBV14 and TRBJ2-7, with 7 bases aligning to TRBD1. The CDR3 has 13 residues. CDR1 and CDR2 from the germline V gene are SGHDN and FVKESK. J gave up 5 bases and V 4 bases, and 5 bases lay outside the gene matches.

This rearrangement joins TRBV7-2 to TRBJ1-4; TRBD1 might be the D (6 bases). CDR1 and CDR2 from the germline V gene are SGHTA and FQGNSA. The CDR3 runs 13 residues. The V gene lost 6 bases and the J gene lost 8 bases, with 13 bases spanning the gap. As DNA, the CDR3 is TGTGCCAGCAGGGGGGCAGGGAGCGAAAAACTGTTTTTT. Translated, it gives CASRGAGSEKLFF.

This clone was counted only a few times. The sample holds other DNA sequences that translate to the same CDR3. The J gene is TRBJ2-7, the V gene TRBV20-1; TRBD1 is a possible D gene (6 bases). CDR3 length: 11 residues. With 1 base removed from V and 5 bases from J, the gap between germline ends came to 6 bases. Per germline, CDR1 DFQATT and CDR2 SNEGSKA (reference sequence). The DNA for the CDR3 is TGCAGTGCTAGAGGGACAGACGAGCAGTACTTC. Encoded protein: CSARGTDEQYF.

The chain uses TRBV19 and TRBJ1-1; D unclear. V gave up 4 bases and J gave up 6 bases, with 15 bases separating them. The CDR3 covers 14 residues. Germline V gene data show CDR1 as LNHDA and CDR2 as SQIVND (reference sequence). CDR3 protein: CASSTHFGGPEAFF. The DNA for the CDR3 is TGTGCCAGTAGTACACACTTCGGTGGGCCTGAAGCTTTCTTT.

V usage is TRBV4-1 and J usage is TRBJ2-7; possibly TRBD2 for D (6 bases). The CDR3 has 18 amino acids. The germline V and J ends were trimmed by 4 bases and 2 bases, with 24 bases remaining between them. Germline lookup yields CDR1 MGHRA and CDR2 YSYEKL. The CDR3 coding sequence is TGCGCCAGCAGCCCTGGTTCGTCTAGCGACACGAAGGCCTACGAGCAGTACTTC. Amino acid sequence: CASSPGSSSDTKAYEQYF.